Sequencing of this TCR beta chain was carried out in a study of cytomegalovirus exposure and HLA in healthy donors. On the study more broadly: The approximately 110 validation repertoires used the same platform as the roughly 670 first-cohort repertoires, a later analysis reported.

Findings and caveats of the study: It was confirmed in vitro that three of the CMV-associated chains were specific for CMV antigens. Most sequenced TCRs were rare (though some public TCRs occurred in many donors).

Using immunoSEQ multiplex PCR, the repertoire was profiled, and TCRdb retains in-frame clones only, with some absent. The sample shows about 330,000 clones, around 87% of them seen only once. The donors were in the approximately 120-subject validation cohort; that cohort was separate from the roughly 700-subject first cohort. Losses at the gene ends were 3 bases for V and 7 bases for J; bases not matched to a gene: 7. This CDR3 spans 13 amino acids. From germline, CDR1 is SGDLS and CDR2 YYNGEE. A remark on this clone: Its antigen remains unidentified.

This chain uses TRBV9 with TRBJ2-7, with 7 nucleotides matching TRBD2. The sequence derives from a woman aged 30 to 39 in good health and CMV-seropositive. The sequenced sample was PBMCs. CDR3 sequence: CASSAILSGEQYF. The DNA for the CDR3 is TGTGCCAGCAGCGCAATACTTAGCGGGGAGCAGTACTTC.